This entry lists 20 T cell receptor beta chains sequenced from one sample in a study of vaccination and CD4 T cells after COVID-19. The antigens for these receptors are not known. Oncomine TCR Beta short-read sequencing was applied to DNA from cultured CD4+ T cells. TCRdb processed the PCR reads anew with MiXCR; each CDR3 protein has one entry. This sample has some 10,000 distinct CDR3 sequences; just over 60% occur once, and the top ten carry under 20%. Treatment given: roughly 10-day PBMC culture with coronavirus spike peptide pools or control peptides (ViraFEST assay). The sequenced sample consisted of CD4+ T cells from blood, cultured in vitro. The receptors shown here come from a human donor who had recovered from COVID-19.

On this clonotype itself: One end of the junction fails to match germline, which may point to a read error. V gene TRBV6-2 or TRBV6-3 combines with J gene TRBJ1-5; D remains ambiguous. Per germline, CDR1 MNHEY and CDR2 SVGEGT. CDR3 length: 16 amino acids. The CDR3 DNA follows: TGTGCCAGCAGTTACGGGTTGGTGGCAAGTAATCAGCCCCACCATTTT. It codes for CASSYGLVASNQPHHF.

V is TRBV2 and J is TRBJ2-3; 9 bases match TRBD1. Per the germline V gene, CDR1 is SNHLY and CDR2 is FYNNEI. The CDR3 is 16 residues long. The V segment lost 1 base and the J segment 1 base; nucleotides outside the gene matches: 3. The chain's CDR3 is CASSEDRGRGTDTQYF. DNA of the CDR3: TGTGCCAGCAGTGAAGACAGGGGGCGCGGCACAGATACGCAGTATTTT. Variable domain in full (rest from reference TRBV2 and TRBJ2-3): EPEVTQTPSHQVTQMGQEVILRCVPISNHLYFYWYRQILGQKVEFLVSFYNNEISEKSEIFDDQFSVERPDGSNFTLKIRSTKLEDSAMYFCASSEDRGRGTDTQYFGPGTRLTVL.

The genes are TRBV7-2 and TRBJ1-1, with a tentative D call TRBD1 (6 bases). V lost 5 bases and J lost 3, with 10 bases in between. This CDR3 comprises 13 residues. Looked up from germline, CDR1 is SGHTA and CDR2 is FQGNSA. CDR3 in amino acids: CASSNHRDTEAFF. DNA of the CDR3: TGTGCCAGCAGCAACCACAGGGACACTGAAGCTTTCTTT.

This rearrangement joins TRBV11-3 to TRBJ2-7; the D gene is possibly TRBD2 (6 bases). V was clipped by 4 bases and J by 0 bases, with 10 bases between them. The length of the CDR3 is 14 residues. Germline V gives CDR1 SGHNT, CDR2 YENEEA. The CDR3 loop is CASSWRGSSYEQYF. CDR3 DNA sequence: TGTGCCAGCAGCTGGCGGGGTAGCTCCTACGAGCAGTACTTC. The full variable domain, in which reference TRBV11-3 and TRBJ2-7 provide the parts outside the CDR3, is EAGVVQSPRYKIIEKKQPVAFWCNPISGHNTLYWYLQNLGQGPELLIRYENEEAVDDSQLPKDRFSAERLKGVDSTLKIQPAELGDSAVYLCASSWRGSSYEQYFGPGTRLTVT.

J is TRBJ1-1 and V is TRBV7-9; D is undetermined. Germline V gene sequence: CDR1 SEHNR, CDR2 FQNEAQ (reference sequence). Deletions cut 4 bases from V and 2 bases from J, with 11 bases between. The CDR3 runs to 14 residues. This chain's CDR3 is CASSSGTINTEAFF. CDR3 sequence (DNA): TGTGCCAGCAGCTCAGGAACAATAAACACTGAAGCTTTCTTT.

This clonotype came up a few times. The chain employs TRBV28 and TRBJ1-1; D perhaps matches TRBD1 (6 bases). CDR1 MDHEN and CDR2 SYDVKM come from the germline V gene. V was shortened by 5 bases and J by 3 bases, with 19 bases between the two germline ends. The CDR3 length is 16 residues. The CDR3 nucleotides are TGTGCCAGCAGTACCTTTCTGGGGGGCCAACACACTGAAGCTTTCTTT. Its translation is CASSTFLGGQHTEAFF. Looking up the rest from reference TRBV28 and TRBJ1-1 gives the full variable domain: DVKVTQSSRYLVKRTGEKVFLECVQDMDHENMFWYRQDPGLGLRLIYFSYDVKMKEKGDIPEGYSVSREKKERFSLILESASTNQTSMYLCASSTFLGGQHTEAFFGQGTRLTVV.

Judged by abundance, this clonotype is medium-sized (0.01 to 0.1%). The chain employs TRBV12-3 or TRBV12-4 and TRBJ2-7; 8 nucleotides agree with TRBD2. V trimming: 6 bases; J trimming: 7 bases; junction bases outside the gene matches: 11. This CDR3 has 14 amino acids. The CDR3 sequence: CASSSQREWREQYF. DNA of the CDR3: TGTGCCAGCAGCTCCCAGCGGGAGTGGAGGGAGCAGTACTTC.

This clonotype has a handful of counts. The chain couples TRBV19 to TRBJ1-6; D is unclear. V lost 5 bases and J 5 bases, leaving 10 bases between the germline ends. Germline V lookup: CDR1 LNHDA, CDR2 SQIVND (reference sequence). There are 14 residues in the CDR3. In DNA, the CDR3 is TGTGCCAGTAGTGGGCAGTCTAATAATTCACCCCTCCACTTT. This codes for CASSGQSNNSPLHF.

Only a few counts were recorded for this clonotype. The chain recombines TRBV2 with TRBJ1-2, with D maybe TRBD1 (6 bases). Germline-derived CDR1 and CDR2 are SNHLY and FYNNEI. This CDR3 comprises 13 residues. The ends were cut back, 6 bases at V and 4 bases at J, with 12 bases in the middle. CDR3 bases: TGTGCCAGCAGACTAACAGGGTTCTATGGCTACACCTTC. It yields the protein CASRLTGFYGYTF.

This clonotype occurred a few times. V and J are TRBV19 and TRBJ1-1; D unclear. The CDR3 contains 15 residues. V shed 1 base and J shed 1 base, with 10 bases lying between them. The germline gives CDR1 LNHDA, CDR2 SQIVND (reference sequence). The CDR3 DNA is TGTGCCAGTAGTATAGGTTGGCAGCAGAACACTGAAGCTTTCTTT. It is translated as CASSIGWQQNTEAFF.

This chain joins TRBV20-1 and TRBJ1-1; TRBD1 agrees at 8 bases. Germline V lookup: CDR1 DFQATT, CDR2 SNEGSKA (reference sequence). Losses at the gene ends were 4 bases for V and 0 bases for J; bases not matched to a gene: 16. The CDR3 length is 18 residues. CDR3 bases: TGCAGTGCTAAAAGAATCAGGGGGCTTAAATCCATGAACACTGAAGCTTTCTTT. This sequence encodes CSAKRIRGLKSMNTEAFF.

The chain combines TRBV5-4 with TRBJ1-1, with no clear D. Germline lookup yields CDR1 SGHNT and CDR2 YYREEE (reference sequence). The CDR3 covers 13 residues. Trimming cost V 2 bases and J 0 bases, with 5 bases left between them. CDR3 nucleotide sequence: TGTGCCAGCAGCTTAGGAGTGAACACTGAAGCTTTCTTT. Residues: CASSLGVNTEAFF. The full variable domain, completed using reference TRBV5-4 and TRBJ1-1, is ETGVTQSPTHLIKTRGQQVTLRCSSQSGHNTVSWYQQALGQGPQFIFQYYREEENGRGNFPPRFSGLQFPNYSSELNVNALELDDSALYLCASSLGVNTEAFFGQGTRLTVV.

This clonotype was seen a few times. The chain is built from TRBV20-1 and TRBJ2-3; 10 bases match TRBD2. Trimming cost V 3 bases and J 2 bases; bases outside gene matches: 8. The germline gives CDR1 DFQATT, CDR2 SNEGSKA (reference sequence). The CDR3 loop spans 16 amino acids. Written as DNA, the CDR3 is TGCAGTGCTAGCCTAGCGGGGGAGACTTTCACAGATACGCAGTATTTT. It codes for CSASLAGETFTDTQYF.

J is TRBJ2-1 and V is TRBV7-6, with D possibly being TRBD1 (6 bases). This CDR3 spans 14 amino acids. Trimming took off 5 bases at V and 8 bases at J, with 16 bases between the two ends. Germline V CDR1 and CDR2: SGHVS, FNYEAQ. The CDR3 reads CASSRGGSLDEQFF. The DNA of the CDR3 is TGTGCCAGCAGCCGAGGGGGTTCGTTGGATGAGCAGTTCTTC. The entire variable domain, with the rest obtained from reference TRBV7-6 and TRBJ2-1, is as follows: GAGVSQSPRYKVTKRGQDVALRCDPISGHVSLYWYRQALGQGPEFLTYFNYEAQQDKSGLPNDRFSAERPEGSISTLTIQRTEQRDSAMYRCASSRGGSLDEQFFGPGTRLTVL.

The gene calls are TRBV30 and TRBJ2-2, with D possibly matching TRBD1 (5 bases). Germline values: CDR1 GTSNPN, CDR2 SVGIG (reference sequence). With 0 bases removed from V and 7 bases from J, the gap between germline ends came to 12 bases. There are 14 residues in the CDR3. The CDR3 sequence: CAWSVGQGIGELFF. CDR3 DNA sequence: TGTGCCTGGAGTGTAGGCCAGGGAATCGGGGAGCTGTTTTTT. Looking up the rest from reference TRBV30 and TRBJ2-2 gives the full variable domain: SQTIHQWPATLVQPVGSPLSLECTVEGTSNPNLYWYRQAAGRGLQLLFYSVGIGQISSEVPQNLSASRPQDRQFILSSKKLLLSDSGFYLCAWSVGQGIGELFFGEGSRLTVL.

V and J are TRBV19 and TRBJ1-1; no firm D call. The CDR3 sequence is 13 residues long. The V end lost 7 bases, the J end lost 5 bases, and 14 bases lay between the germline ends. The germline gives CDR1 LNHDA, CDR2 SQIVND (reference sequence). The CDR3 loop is CASTPSVRTEAFF. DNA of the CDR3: TGTGCCAGTACCCCAAGCGTTAGGACTGAAGCTTTCTTT.

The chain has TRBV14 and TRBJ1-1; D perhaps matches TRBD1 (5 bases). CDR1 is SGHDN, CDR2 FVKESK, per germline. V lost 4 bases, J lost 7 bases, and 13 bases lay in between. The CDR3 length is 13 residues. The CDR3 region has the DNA TGTGCCAGCAGCCTCCTCCCGAGGGGTGAAGCTTTCTTT. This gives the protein CASSLLPRGEAFF. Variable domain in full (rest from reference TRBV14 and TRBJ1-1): EAGVTQFPSHSVIEKGQTVTLRCDPISGHDNLYWYRRVMGKEIKFLLHFVKESKQDESGMPNNRFLAERTGGTYSTLKVQPAELEDSGVYFCASSLLPRGEAFFGQGTRLTVV.

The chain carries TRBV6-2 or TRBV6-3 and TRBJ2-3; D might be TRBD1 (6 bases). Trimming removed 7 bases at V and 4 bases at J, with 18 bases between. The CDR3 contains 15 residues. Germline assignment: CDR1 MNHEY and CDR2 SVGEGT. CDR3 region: CASTYRVMGSDTQYF. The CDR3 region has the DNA TGTGCCAGCACCTACAGGGTAATGGGGTCAGATACGCAGTATTTT.

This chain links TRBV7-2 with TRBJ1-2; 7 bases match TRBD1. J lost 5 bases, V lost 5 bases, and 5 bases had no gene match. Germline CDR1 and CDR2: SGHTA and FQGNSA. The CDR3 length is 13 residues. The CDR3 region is CASSPSQGYGYTF. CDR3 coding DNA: TGTGCCAGCAGCCCCTCACAGGGGTATGGCTACACCTTC.

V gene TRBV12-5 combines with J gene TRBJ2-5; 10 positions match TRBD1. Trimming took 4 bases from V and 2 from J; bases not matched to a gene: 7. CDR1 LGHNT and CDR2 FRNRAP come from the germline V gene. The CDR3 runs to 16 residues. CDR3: CASGYRTGGHQETQYF. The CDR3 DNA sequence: TGTGCTAGTGGTTACCGGACAGGGGGGCATCAAGAGACCCAGTACTTC.